The rows below give T cell receptor beta chains drawn from one sample of a study of T cells in localized non-small cell lung cancer. The data were produced by immunoSEQ multiplex PCR, yet TCRdb's version contains in-frame clones alone and is incomplete. The sample yields fewer than 15,000 clones, approximately 28% seen once. The input for sequencing was lung tumor tissue, taken before any cancer treatment. Source of these receptors: a female donor aged 60 or older with stage I lung adenocarcinoma. CDR3s include the opening cysteine and the closing phenylalanine or tryptophan. A D gene is named only where the DNA matches it firmly. Clone size is stated in some rows and not others, as once, few, many or a class when expanded.

TRBV1	.	TRBJ1-1	.	15	TGCGCCAGCAGCCAAGAAGAGGGTAGGGCCACTGAAGCTTTCTTT	CASSQEEGRATEAFF
TRBV6-8	many	TRBJ1-5	.	14	TGTGCCACCTCGGACAGCTCTCGGGACCAGCCCCAGCATTTT	CATSDSSRDQPQHF
TRBV6-8	.	TRBJ2-1	.	12	TGTGCCAGCAGTTACGACCCCCCCGAGCAGTTCTTC	CASSYDPPEQFF
TRBV6-8	few	TRBJ1-2	TRBD1	15	TGTGCCAGCAGGCCACCTGACAGGGAGGCGTATGGCTACACCTTC	CASRPPDREAYGYTF
TRBV10-2	.	TRBJ2-7	.	14	TGCGCCAGCAGTGAAGACCCCGCTTCCTACGAGCAGTACTTC	CASSEDPASYEQYF
TRBV6-8	few	TRBJ2-3	TRBD2	15	TGTGCCAGCAGTTTCCTAGCGGCCCACACAGATACGCAGTATTTT	CASSFLAAHTDTQYF
TRBV6-8	few	TRBJ1-2	.	12	TGTGCCAGCACCTCGGGCAACTATGGCTACACCTTC	CASTSGNYGYTF
TRBV6-8	.	TRBJ2-6	TRBD2	16	TGTGCCAGCAGCCGGGGGGGGGCCTCTGGGGCCAACGTCCTGACTTTC	CASSRGGASGANVLTF
TRBV11-3	few	TRBJ2-7	.	15	TGTGCCAGCAGCTTAGATCGGGGCGTCTCCTACGAGCAGTACTTC	CASSLDRGVSYEQYF
TRBV9	few	TRBJ2-3	.	14	TGTGCCAGCAGCGGTATCGGGTCAGGGAGGAAGCAGTATTTT	CASSGIGSGRKQYF
TRBV7-1	few	TRBJ1-4	.	13	TGTGCCAGCAGCTTATATGGGGCTGGGGAACTGTTTTTT	CASSLYGAGELFF
TRBV7-2	many	TRBJ2-7	.	13	TGTGCCAGCAGTTGGGGACGGGACTACGAGCAGTACTTC	CASSWGRDYEQYF
TRBV18	.	TRBJ2-3	.	15	TGTGCCAGCTCACCACCGGGCCTGAGCACAGATACGCAGTATTTT	CASSPPGLSTDTQYF
TRBV19	.	TRBJ1-5	.	14	TGTGCCAGTAGTAGGGCGGGCGGCAATCAGCCCCAGCATTTT	CASSRAGGNQPQHF
TRBV11-3	few	TRBJ2-3	TRBD2	15	TGTGCCAGCAGCTCTAGCGGGAGGGACACAGATACGCAGTATTTT	CASSSSGRDTDTQYF
TRBV10-3	.	TRBJ1-5	.	14	TGTGCCAGCGCTACACAGGGTAGCAATCAGCCCCAGCATTTT	CASATQGSNQPQHF
TRBV25-1	few	TRBJ2-7	.	13	TGTGCCAGCAGTGAAAGAAACCTGGGCGAGCAGTACTTC	CASSERNLGEQYF
TRBV18	.	TRBJ1-1	.	14	TGTGCCAGCTCCGTAACGTCGCCGAACACTGAAGCTTTCTTT	CASSVTSPNTEAFF
TRBV11-3	many	TRBJ2-5	.	14	TGTGCCAGCAGCTTCAGCGAGGTCCGGGAGACCCAGTACTTC	CASSFSEVRETQYF
TRBV18	.	TRBJ2-3	.	15	TGTGCCAGCTCGCCCGGACGGTCCAGTACGGATACGCAGTATTTT	CASSPGRSSTDTQYF
TRBV11-3	few	TRBJ1-2	TRBD1	15	TGTGCCAGCAGCTTGCTGACAGGGGAACACTATGGCTACACCTTC	CASSLLTGEHYGYTF
TRBV11-3	many	TRBJ1-5	.	15	TGTGCCAGCAGCTTAAGGGGCCAGGCGTCTGGGGCCCAGCATTTT	CASSLRGQASGAQHF
TRBV25-1	.	TRBJ1-2	TRBD1	14	TGTGTCAGCAGGGACGAAAGGGGGCGAGGGGGCTACACCTTC	CVSRDERGRGGYTF
TRBV6-8	medium-sized	TRBJ2-2	.	14	TGTGCCAGCAGTGATGGAGAGAGCACCGGGGAGCTGTTTTTT	CASSDGESTGELFF
TRBV28	once	TRBJ1-2	TRBD1	13	TGTGCCAGCAGCCCAGGGGGGGGCTATGGCTACACCTTC	CASSPGGGYGYTF
TRBV18	.	TRBJ2-7	.	13	TGTGCCAGCTCACAAGCCGTTTGGAGCGAGCAGTACTTC	CASSQAVWSEQYF
TRBV11-3	many	TRBJ2-5	.	17	TGTGCCAGCAGCCCCCAAGGGTATAGCGGAAGCCAAGAGACCCAGTACTTC	CASSPQGYSGSQETQYF
TRBV30	once	TRBJ2-3	.	14	TGTGCCTGGAGTATGGGCGATACGACAGATACGCAGTATTTT	CAWSMGDTTDTQYF
TRBV6-8	few	TRBJ1-2	.	12	TGTGCCAGCAGTTACTCAGGGAGAGGCTACACCTTC	CASSYSGRGYTF
TRBV30	few	TRBJ1-6	.	12	TGTGCCTGGAATGCCCTGAATTCACCCCTCCACTTT	CAWNALNSPLHF
TRBV19	.	TRBJ2-1	TRBD1	13	TGTGCCAGTAGTACCCGGACAGGGAATGAGCAGTTCTTC	CASSTRTGNEQFF
TRBV11-3	many	TRBJ1-4	TRBD1	14	TGTGCCAGCAGCCCCGGGACAGGGAGGGAAAAACTGTTTTTT	CASSPGTGREKLFF
TRBV19	.	TRBJ1-5	TRBD1	15	TGTGCCAGTAGTGTCGCAGGGGGCGGGAATCAGCCCCAGCATTTT	CASSVAGGGNQPQHF
TRBV6-8	.	TRBJ2-7	.	15	TGTGCCAGCAGTGAGGGTACAGGTGGCTCCTACGAGCAGTACTTC	CASSEGTGGSYEQYF
TRBV11-3	many	TRBJ2-1	.	18	TGTGCCAGCAGCTTAAGTATCGGACAGATACGAACCTACAATGAGCAGTTCTTC	CASSLSIGQIRTYNEQFF
TRBV11-3	few	TRBJ1-3	.	15	TGTGCCAGCAGCCTATCGCGGGGAATCGGAAACACCATATATTTT	CASSLSRGIGNTIYF
TRBV30	few	TRBJ2-1	.	14	TGTGCCTGGGGTTCACGGGCCATCTACAATGAGCAGTTCTTC	CAWGSRAIYNEQFF
TRBV14	few	TRBJ1-4	.	16	TGTGCCAGCAGCCAGGGTCGGGGCCAGGGTAATGAAAAACTGTTTTTT	CASSQGRGQGNEKLFF
TRBV30	few	TRBJ1-4	.	13	TGTGCCTGGACCAAGGACAGAGCCGAAAAACTGTTTTTT	CAWTKDRAEKLFF
TRBV6-8	.	TRBJ2-5	TRBD2	14	TGTGCCAGAGGTCTAGCGGGCAGACAAGAGACCCAGTACTTC	CARGLAGRQETQYF
TRBV18	.	TRBJ2-2	.	15	TGTGCCAGCTCACCGGCAGGGGCGGACACCGGGGAGCTGTTTTTT	CASSPAGADTGELFF
TRBV30	.	TRBJ2-1	TRBD2	16	TGTGCCTGGCGTTCGGAACTAGCGAATTTCGACAATGAGCAGTTCTTC	CAWRSELANFDNEQFF
TRBV9	.	TRBJ1-6	TRBD1	16	TGTGCCAGCAGCGGGGACAGGGGAAGCTATAATTCACCCCTCCACTTT	CASSGDRGSYNSPLHF
TRBV11-3	.	TRBJ2-3	TRBD2	16	TGTGCCAGCAGCTACGCGTCGACTAGCGGCACAGATACGCAGTATTTT	CASSYASTSGTDTQYF
TRBV29-1	.	TRBJ2-7	TRBD1	12	TGCAGCGTCGGACAGGGGTCGGGGGAGCAGTACTTC	CSVGQGSGEQYF
TRBV29-1	.	TRBJ2-5	TRBD1	16	TGCAGCGTTGAGGGCCTGGGACAGGGTGTTGCGGAGACCCAGTACTTC	CSVEGLGQGVAETQYF
TRBV18	.	TRBJ1-2	TRBD1	15	TGTGCCAGCTCACCACCTGGGACAGGGACTGATGGCTACACCTTC	CASSPPGTGTDGYTF
TRBV6-8	few	TRBJ1-2	TRBD1	12	TGTGCCAGCCTGGGACAGAACTATGGCTACACCTTC	CASLGQNYGYTF